These T cell receptor beta chains were read from a single sample in a study of OX40 agonist ivuxolimab in advanced cancers. Produced via immunoSEQ multiplex PCR; TCRdb's table is partial and in-frame only. The repertoire has around 19,000 clones, 65% to 85% of them found once; the top ten carry 26%. The sequencing used CD4+ or CD8+ T cells sorted from blood, collected in a trial of the OX40 agonist ivuxolimab. These receptors originate from an adult with an advanced solid tumor such as melanoma, head and neck, liver or kidney cancer. CDR3s include the opening cysteine and the closing phenylalanine or tryptophan. D genes are given only for firm matches. Expanded clones get a size class; other rows say once, few or many, or leave the size out.

DNA: TGTGCCAGCAGCCTCGGTACTAGCGCATTGACAGATACGCAGTATTTT
CDR3: CASSLGTSALTDTQYF
V: TRBV7-3
size: -
D: TRBD2
J: TRBJ2-3

DNA: TGTGCCAGCAGTTTCCTTCTTGGGCAGGGAGGTCCCACCGGGGAGCTGTTTTTT
CDR3: CASSFLLGQGGPTGELFF
V: TRBV27
size: -
D: -
J: TRBJ2-2

DNA: TGTGCCAGCAGTTATGTCAGCGCGGGGCCCTCTGGGGAGCTGTTTTTT
CDR3: CASSYVSAGPSGELFF
V: TRBV6-5
size: -
D: -
J: TRBJ2-2

DNA: TGTGCCAGCAGCTTAGGACGACAGGACCCCTACGAGCAGTACTTC
CDR3: CASSLGRQDPYEQYF
V: TRBV11-2
size: once
D: -
J: TRBJ2-7

DNA: TGTGCCAGCACCTTGACCGGGACACCCTATGGCTACACCTTC
CDR3: CASTLTGTPYGYTF
V: TRBV5-4
size: once
D: -
J: TRBJ1-2

DNA: TGTGCCAGCAGCCCACGGACCCCCCGGGCCGATGGCTACACCTTC
CDR3: CASSPRTPRADGYTF
V: TRBV9
size: -
D: -
J: TRBJ1-2

DNA: TGTGCCAGCAGTTACTCCGACGTCAGGGAGCAGTTCTTC
CDR3: CASSYSDVREQFF
V: TRBV6-6
size: -
D: -
J: TRBJ2-1

DNA: TGTGCCAGCGGACAGGGAAATGGAAACACCATATATTTT
CDR3: CASGQGNGNTIYF
V: TRBV2
size: -
D: TRBD1
J: TRBJ1-3

DNA: TGTGCCAGCACGGGGGGTGGCAATCAGCCCCAGCATTTT
CDR3: CASTGGGNQPQHF
V: TRBV28
size: -
D: -
J: TRBJ1-5

DNA: TGTGCCAGTAGTATGGGGGGAGCCGGCTACGAGCAGTACTTC
CDR3: CASSMGGAGYEQYF
V: TRBV19
size: -
D: -
J: TRBJ2-7

DNA: TGTGCCACCAGCAGAGACGGGACTAGCGGAAATATAGCGTTCTTC
CDR3: CATSRDGTSGNIAFF
V: TRBV15
size: -
D: TRBD2
J: TRBJ2-1

DNA: TGTGCCTGGAGTCCATCGGGTGAGCAGTTCTTC
CDR3: CAWSPSGEQFF
V: TRBV30
size: -
D: -
J: TRBJ2-1

DNA: TGTGCCAGCAGTACACAGGGACAGGGGGTTCGAGAAGCTTTCTTT
CDR3: CASSTQGQGVREAFF
V: TRBV27
size: -
D: TRBD1
J: TRBJ1-1

DNA: TGTGCCAGCAGTCCCGCTAGTCCCTACGAGCAGTACTTC
CDR3: CASSPASPYEQYF
V: TRBV27
size: once
D: -
J: TRBJ2-7

DNA: TGTGCCAGCAGTCCCGGGACAGGGATGGGGGAGCAGTACTTC
CDR3: CASSPGTGMGEQYF
V: TRBV27
size: -
D: TRBD1
J: TRBJ2-7

DNA: TGTGCCTGGAGTGTGGGTTATGGAACCCCTGAAGCTTTCTTT
CDR3: CAWSVGYGTPEAFF
V: TRBV30
size: -
D: -
J: TRBJ1-1

DNA: TGTGCCACCAGCTCCTGGGGCGTGAACACTGAAGCTTTCTTT
CDR3: CATSSWGVNTEAFF
V: TRBV15
size: -
D: -
J: TRBJ1-1

DNA: TGTGCCAGCAGCTTGGGTCTAGCGGAGCTCTCCCACGAGCAGTACTTC
CDR3: CASSLGLAELSHEQYF
V: TRBV5-6
size: once
D: TRBD2
J: TRBJ2-7

DNA: TGTGCCAGCAGCTTAGAACCCGGGGGTTTCACTGAAGCTTTCTTT
CDR3: CASSLEPGGFTEAFF
V: TRBV7-6
size: -
D: -
J: TRBJ1-1

DNA: TGTGCCAGCAGCGTGACTAGCGGGAGTGGCAATGAGCAGTTCTTC
CDR3: CASSVTSGSGNEQFF
V: TRBV9
size: -
D: TRBD2
J: TRBJ2-1

DNA: TGTGCCAGCAGCCTAGGGGGTACAGGCACTGAAGCTTTCTTT
CDR3: CASSLGGTGTEAFF
V: TRBV7-8
size: medium-sized
D: -
J: TRBJ1-1

DNA: TGTGCCAGCGGGGGACTAGCGGGGGGCCCCTACAATGAGCAGTTCTTC
CDR3: CASGGLAGGPYNEQFF
V: TRBV28
size: -
D: TRBD2
J: TRBJ2-1

DNA: TGCGCCAGCAGCTTGATGGGGGTCGAAGCTTTCTTT
CDR3: CASSLMGVEAFF
V: TRBV5-1
size: once
D: -
J: TRBJ1-1

DNA: TGTGCCAGCAGTTTATCGCTAGGACACGGTCAAAACATTCAGTACTTC
CDR3: CASSLSLGHGQNIQYF
V: TRBV27
size: -
D: -
J: TRBJ2-4

DNA: TGCGCCAGCAGCCAAGTGGGCGACACCTCGAACGGCTACACCTTC
CDR3: CASSQVGDTSNGYTF
V: TRBV4-1
size: -
D: -
J: TRBJ1-2

DNA: TGTGCCAGCAGCTCCTATCACCCTTCCTACGAGCAGTACTTC
CDR3: CASSSYHPSYEQYF
V: TRBV7-9
size: once
D: -
J: TRBJ2-7

DNA: TGTGCCAGCCCGCAAGGGGAGTCGGAGGGGGCTTTCTTT
CDR3: CASPQGESEGAFF
V: TRBV7-2
size: few
D: -
J: TRBJ1-1

DNA: TGTGCCAGCGCCAAGGACTCAGGGAACAATCAGCCCCAGCATTTT
CDR3: CASAKDSGNNQPQHF
V: TRBV27
size: -
D: -
J: TRBJ1-5

DNA: TGTGCCAGCATTTGGTTGAACACTGAAGCTTTCTTT
CDR3: CASIWLNTEAFF
V: TRBV2
size: -
D: -
J: TRBJ1-1

DNA: TGTGCCAGCAGTGAATCTGGGGCAGGGGGCTTGGTCGAGCAGTACTTC
CDR3: CASSESGAGGLVEQYF
V: TRBV25-1
size: -
D: TRBD1
J: TRBJ2-7

DNA: TGTGCCAGCAGTTTTCCAGGCGGGGAGCTGTTTTTT
CDR3: CASSFPGGELFF
V: TRBV28
size: many
D: -
J: TRBJ2-2

DNA: TGTGCCAGCAGCCAAATATCATACCGAGGGGATGGGGACACAGATACGCAGTATTTT
CDR3: CASSQISYRGDGDTDTQYF
V: TRBV7-7
size: -
D: -
J: TRBJ2-3

DNA: TGTGCCAGCAGCTCCAGCGGACATGGGGAGACCCAGTACTTC
CDR3: CASSSSGHGETQYF
V: TRBV7-7
size: few
D: -
J: TRBJ2-5

DNA: TGTGCCAGCCGTGGGTGGCCTGAAGCTTTCTTT
CDR3: CASRGWPEAFF
V: TRBV2
size: -
D: -
J: TRBJ1-1

DNA: TGCAGCGTTGGGACTAGCGGGAGGGCCGCATATTGGAATGAGCAGTTCTTC
CDR3: CSVGTSGRAAYWNEQFF
V: TRBV29-1
size: -
D: TRBD2
J: TRBJ2-1

DNA: TGCGCCAGCAGCCAGGGGACAGGGAACACCGGGGAGCTGTTTTTT
CDR3: CASSQGTGNTGELFF
V: TRBV4-3
size: -
D: TRBD1
J: TRBJ2-2

DNA: TGTGCCAGTAAGAAAAGAAGTACCGGGGAGCTGTTTTTT
CDR3: CASKKRSTGELFF
V: TRBV19
size: -
D: -
J: TRBJ2-2

DNA: TGTGCTAGTGGTGCGGACAATGAGCAGTTCTTC
CDR3: CASGADNEQFF
V: TRBV12-5
size: -
D: -
J: TRBJ2-1

DNA: TGTGCCAGCAGCTTATACTGGAACACCGGGGAGCTGTTTTTT
CDR3: CASSLYWNTGELFF
V: TRBV7-3
size: -
D: -
J: TRBJ2-2

DNA: TGTGCCAGCAGCCAGGGAGGCACTGAAGCTTTCTTT
CDR3: CASSQGGTEAFF
V: TRBV7-6
size: -
D: -
J: TRBJ1-1

DNA: TGCGCCAGCAGCTTGGACAGCAGCTCCTACAATGAGCAGTTCTTC
CDR3: CASSLDSSSYNEQFF
V: TRBV5-1
size: once
D: -
J: TRBJ2-1

DNA: TGTGCCAGCAGCGTAGAGACAGATACGCAGTATTTT
CDR3: CASSVETDTQYF
V: TRBV9
size: large
D: -
J: TRBJ2-3

DNA: TGTGCCAGCAGTGAACGAGGACCATACAATGAGCAGTTCTTC
CDR3: CASSERGPYNEQFF
V: TRBV25-1
size: -
D: -
J: TRBJ2-1

DNA: TGTGCCAGCAGTTACGCAGCGGGGTACACTGAAGCTTTCTTT
CDR3: CASSYAAGYTEAFF
V: TRBV6-5
size: medium-sized
D: -
J: TRBJ1-1

DNA: TGTGCCAGCAGTGAAGAACAGGCCGTTGGGGGGAAGGAGCAGTTCTTC
CDR3: CASSEEQAVGGKEQFF
V: TRBV2
size: -
D: -
J: TRBJ2-1

DNA: TGTGCCAGCAGCGCTCGACAGGGTTGGGCGAACACTGAAGCTTTCTTT
CDR3: CASSARQGWANTEAFF
V: TRBV13
size: -
D: TRBD1
J: TRBJ1-1

DNA: TGTGCCAGCAGCTCGGACAGGGGGGACACCGGGGAGCTGTTTTTT
CDR3: CASSSDRGDTGELFF
V: TRBV13
size: -
D: TRBD1
J: TRBJ2-2

DNA: TGTGCCAGCAGCCCCCCGGGGAGAGAGACCCAGTACTTC
CDR3: CASSPPGRETQYF
V: TRBV6-6
size: few
D: -
J: TRBJ2-5

DNA: TGTGCCAGCAGCGCCCGGGTCCCCTACGAGCAGTACTTC
CDR3: CASSARVPYEQYF
V: TRBV5-6
size: -
D: -
J: TRBJ2-7

DNA: TGTGCCAGCAGCTTAGCCCAGGGTTCGTACACTGAAGCTTTCTTT
CDR3: CASSLAQGSYTEAFF
V: TRBV7-6
size: once
D: -
J: TRBJ1-1

DNA: TGCAGCGTTGGGGGCGGGCCAGGCAATCAGCCCCAGCATTTT
CDR3: CSVGGGPGNQPQHF
V: TRBV29-1
size: -
D: -
J: TRBJ1-5

DNA: TGCGCCAGCAGCTTGGCTGGGCTAGTAGATGGCTACACCTTC
CDR3: CASSLAGLVDGYTF
V: TRBV5-1
size: -
D: -
J: TRBJ1-2

DNA: TGTGCCAGCAGTGAAAGCGGGAGGCCCTCCTACGAGCAGTACTTC
CDR3: CASSESGRPSYEQYF
V: TRBV6-1
size: -
D: TRBD2
J: TRBJ2-7

DNA: TGTGCCAGTAGTATGGGGTTGAGGGGGTTTCAGCCCCAGCATTTT
CDR3: CASSMGLRGFQPQHF
V: TRBV19
size: -
D: -
J: TRBJ1-5